These 8 T cell receptor beta chains share one sample of origin, sequenced in a study of neurological immune-mediated disorders. TCRdb reprocessed the 5' RACE reads with MiXCR, giving one entry per CDR3 protein. The sample includes tens of thousands of distinct CDR3 sequences, 3% to 4.5% of them seen just once. Sequencing used PBMCs. All receptors derive from a man between 60 and 70 years old with multiple sclerosis.

This clonotype has ten or more counts. V gene TRBV11-2 combines with J gene TRBJ2-2; D is ambiguous. Germline V gene lookup returns CDR1 SGHAT and CDR2 FQNNGV. Trimming stripped 4 bases from V and 1 base from J, with 13 bases between. The CDR3 has 16 residues. The CDR3 coding sequence is TGTGCCAGCAGCTCGGGCTTCCGCTTGAACACCGGGGAGCTGTTTTTT. It encodes CASSSGFRLNTGELFF.

The chain combines TRBV20-1 with TRBJ2-7, with TRBD2 identical over 11 bases. Germline CDR1 and CDR2: DFQATT and SNEGSKA (reference sequence). The V and J ends lost 3 bases and 1 base, in that order; junction bases with no gene match: 5. The CDR3 spans 15 residues. CDR3 coding DNA: TGCAGTGCTAGTAAGCGACTAGCGGGGTCCTACGAGCAGTACTTC. Residues: CSASKRLAGSYEQYF.

This clonotype was counted ten times or more. The rearrangement uses TRBV7-2 and TRBJ1-5; TRBD1 matches 10 bases. V shed 2 bases and J 4 bases; nucleotides not matched to a gene: 5. The CDR3 runs to 16 residues. CDR1 is SGHTA and CDR2 is FQGNSA in the germline V gene. CDR3 coding DNA: TGTGCCAGCAGCTTACTGGGGACAGGGGCTAATCAGCCCCAGCATTTT. Protein sequence: CASSLLGTGANQPQHF.

In its sample, this clonotype was seen many times. The genes are TRBV12-3 or TRBV12-4 and TRBJ1-4; 10 bases align to TRBD1. Losses at the gene ends were 6 bases for V and 5 bases for J; bases not matched to a gene: 3. The CDR3 has 14 amino acids. The chain's CDR3 is CASSPGQGNEKLFF. The CDR3 region has the DNA TGTGCCAGCAGCCCGGGACAGGGGAATGAAAAACTGTTTTTT.

This clonotype was counted ten times or more. The chain combines TRBV20-1 with TRBJ2-7, with 15 bases identical to TRBD2. The CDR3 has 17 residues. Germline V lookup: CDR1 DFQATT, CDR2 SNEGSKA (reference sequence). With V trimmed by 3 bases and J by 3 bases, 9 bases remained unmatched. The CDR3 bases are TGCAGTGCTAGCCAACCACCGGGACTAGCGGGAGGCTACGAGCAGTACTTC. This encodes CSASQPPGLAGGYEQYF.

This clonotype appeared many times. V and J are TRBV20-1 and TRBJ2-7; D unresolved. Germline lookup yields CDR1 DFQATT and CDR2 SNEGSKA (reference sequence). Trimming removed 1 base from V and 2 bases from J, with 6 bases in between. This CDR3 is built from 12 residues. The CDR3 DNA follows: TGCAGTGCTAGAGGGGTCGCCTACGAGCAGTACTTC. Translation: CSARGVAYEQYF.

This clonotype showed up many times. The chain links TRBV5-6 to TRBJ1-1; possibly TRBD1 for D (6 bases). The germline V gene encodes CDR1 SGHDT and CDR2 YYEEEE. Trimming left V 4 bases short and J 4 bases short, with 14 bases between. The CDR3 sequence is 14 residues long. The CDR3 loop is CASSLTGISTEAFF. CDR3 coding DNA: TGTGCCAGCAGCCTCACAGGGATTAGCACTGAAGCTTTCTTT.

The genes are TRBV20-1 and TRBJ2-2, with D tentatively TRBD2 (5 bases). V was trimmed by 5 bases and J by 7 bases, leaving 14 bases between them. CDR1 and CDR2 from the germline V gene are DFQATT and SNEGSKA (reference sequence). The CDR3 is made up of 13 amino acids. For the CDR3, the DNA is TGCAGTGCTCACACCACGGGGTGCGGGGAGCTGTTTTTT. It codes for CSAHTTGCGELFF.